Shown below are 15 T cell receptor beta chains from a single sample sequenced in a study of early T cells in non-severe SARS-CoV-2 infection. MiXCR was run by TCRdb on the 5' RACE reads, yielding one entry per CDR3 protein. The sample has tens of thousands of distinct CDR3 sequences, about 14% seen once. Sequencing was done on a sample of whole blood. These receptors were taken from an adult who was a healthcare worker with PCR-confirmed SARS-CoV-2 infection or an uninfected control (not recorded which).

This clonotype was recorded a few times. This chain links TRBV5-1 with TRBJ1-5; possible D gene TRBD1, 6 bases. Trimming took off 4 bases at V and 4 bases at J, with 12 bases between the two ends. CDR1 and CDR2 (germline): SGHRS, YFSETQ. This CDR3 comprises 14 residues. CDR3 DNA sequence: TGCGCCAGCAGCCCAGGGACACCTAATCAGCCCCAGCATTTT. It yields the protein CASSPGTPNQPQHF.

The J gene is TRBJ1-1, the V gene TRBV7-9, with 7 bases aligning to TRBD1. The V gene's germline CDR1 is SEHNR and CDR2 FQNEAQ (reference sequence). The junction had 13 bases not matched to a gene; V was cut back by 5 bases and J by 4 bases. The CDR3 runs 16 residues. The CDR3: CASSGDSPIKGTEAFF. The CDR3 nucleotides read TGTGCCAGCAGCGGGGACAGCCCAATCAAAGGCACTGAAGCTTTCTTT.

The table lists this clonotype with many counts. The CDR3 sequence is CSVEDRRSNNEQFF. The DNA for the CDR3 is TGCAGCGTTGAAGACCGGAGAAGTAACAATGAGCAGTTCTTC. The V and J genes are TRBV29-1 and TRBJ2-1; D unresolved. The CDR3 has 14 residues. Germline lookup yields CDR1 SQVTM and CDR2 ANQGSEA. Trimming cost V 0 bases and J 5 bases, with 11 bases left between them.

The rearrangement links TRBV29-1 to TRBJ2-7; the match to TRBD1 covers 10 bases. The CDR3 has 14 residues. Losses at the gene ends were 7 bases for V and 6 bases for J; bases not matched to a gene: 12. The germline CDR1 and CDR2 sequences are SQVTM and ANQGSEA. CDR3 sequence reads: CSADYRDRGGEQYF. In DNA form, the CDR3 reads TGCAGCGCCGACTACCGGGACAGGGGAGGCGAGCAGTACTTC.

The gene calls are TRBV7-2 and TRBJ2-3; D tentatively fits TRBD1 or TRBD2 (5 bases each). The V end lost 1 base, the J end lost 0 bases, and 11 bases lay between the germline ends. This CDR3 is built from 16 residues. Germline-derived CDR1 and CDR2 are SGHTA and FQGNSA. CDR3 bases: TGTGCCAGCAGCTTAGTGACGGGGCTTAGCACAGATACGCAGTATTTT. This codes for CASSLVTGLSTDTQYF. Full variable domain (remainder filled in from reference TRBV7-2 and TRBJ2-3): GAGVSQSPSNKVTEKGKDVELRCDPISGHTALYWYRQSLGQGLEFLIYFQGNSAPDKSGLPSDRFSAERTGGSVSTLTIQRTQQEDSAVYLCASSLVTGLSTDTQYFGPGTRLTVL.

This clonotype showed up many times. V and J are TRBV3-1 and TRBJ2-3, with no clear D. Trimming pared 4 bases from V and 6 bases from J, leaving 5 bases between. Germline V lookup: CDR1 LGHDT, CDR2 YNNKEL (reference sequence). This CDR3 spans 11 amino acids. The CDR3 here is CASSLWDTQYF. The CDR3 nucleotides read TGTGCCAGCAGCCTTTGGGATACGCAGTATTTT.

The CDR3 protein is CASSYGRAGGSYEQFF. The CDR3 DNA sequence: TGTGCCAGCAGTTACGGGAGGGCAGGGGGCTCGTATGAGCAGTTCTTC. The rearrangement links TRBV6-6 to TRBJ2-1; D is perhaps TRBD1 (8 bases). The CDR3 length is 16 residues. Trimming took off 2 bases at V and 8 bases at J, with 19 bases between the two ends. CDR1 is MNHNY and CDR2 is SVGAGI in the germline V gene (reference sequence).

The rearrangement uses TRBV6-5 and TRBJ1-2, with 10 bases aligning to TRBD1. Losses at the gene ends were 4 bases for V and 6 bases for J; bases not matched to a gene: 2. Germline CDR1 is MNHEY and CDR2 is SVGAGI. CDR3 length: 13 amino acids. CDR3 protein: CASSSGTGDGYTF. The CDR3 DNA reads TGTGCCAGCAGTTCCGGGACAGGGGATGGCTACACCTTC.

This clonotype occurred a few times. The chain has TRBV28 and TRBJ1-1, with D possibly matching TRBD1 (6 bases). V was cut by 5 bases and J by 11 bases, with 12 bases left in between. CDR1 and CDR2 from the germline V gene are MDHEN and SYDVKM. The CDR3 totals 11 residues. The CDR3 here is CASSQNRVAFF. The CDR3 nucleotides read TGTGCCAGCAGTCAAAACAGGGTCGCTTTCTTT. The full variable domain, completed using reference TRBV28 and TRBJ1-1, is DVKVTQSSRYLVKRTGEKVFLECVQDMDHENMFWYRQDPGLGLRLIYFSYDVKMKEKGDIPEGYSVSREKKERFSLILESASTNQTSMYLCASSQNRVAFFGQGTRLTVV.

In this sample, this clonotype turned up a few times. This chain's CDR3 is CASETGAMNTEAFF. CDR3 coding DNA: TGTGCCAGTGAAACAGGGGCAATGAACACTGAAGCTTTCTTT. V usage is TRBV28 and J usage is TRBJ1-1; 7 nucleotides agree with TRBD1. Germline-derived CDR1 and CDR2 are MDHEN and SYDVKM. The CDR3 spans 14 residues. The ends lost 9 bases at V and 0 bases at J; junction bases unmatched: 7.

This clonotype has a handful of counts. The chain links TRBV20-1 to TRBJ1-5, with D possibly matching TRBD1 (5 bases). V lost 6 bases to trimming and J lost 9 bases, with 18 bases between them. This CDR3 has 13 residues. Per the germline V gene, CDR1 is DFQATT and CDR2 is SNEGSKA (reference sequence). The CDR3 loop is CSAQHGGTSPQHF. DNA of the CDR3: TGCAGTGCACAACACGGGGGGACGTCGCCCCAGCATTTT.

On this clonotype itself: With a much larger clone just one base away, this may be a read error. This chain connects TRBV18 to TRBJ1-2, with D unresolved. With 2 bases removed from V and 12 bases from J, the gap between germline ends came to 19 bases. The germline gives CDR1 KGHSH, CDR2 LQKENI. The CDR3 contains 14 residues. The DNA for the CDR3 is TGTGCCAGCTCACCAGTACTGGTTTATGAAGGCCACACCTTC. Translated: CASSPVLVYEGHTF. Full variable domain (rest looked up from reference TRBV18 and TRBJ1-2): NAGVMQNPRHLVRRRGQEARLRCSPMKGHSHVYWYRQLPEEGLKFMVYLQKENIIDESGMPKERFSAEFPKEGPSILRIQQVVRGDSAAYFCASSPVLVYEGHTFGSGTRLTVV.

This clonotype came up a few times. This chain joins TRBV10-3 and TRBJ2-2; no definite D call. Germline assignment: CDR1 ENHRY and CDR2 SYGVKD. CDR3 size: 15 residues. Trimming pared 4 bases from V and 0 bases from J, leaving 9 bases between. Here the CDR3 DNA reads TGTGCCATCAGTGGGACCGACCCGAACACCGGGGAGCTGTTTTTT. This sequence encodes CAISGTDPNTGELFF.

V is TRBV6-6 and J is TRBJ2-7; 7 bases match TRBD1. This CDR3 is built from 14 residues. From germline, CDR1 is MNHNY and CDR2 SVGAGI (reference sequence). V lost 6 bases and J lost 5; bases outside the gene matches: 10. Here the CDR3 reads CASSQDRVSHEQYF. The CDR3 DNA follows: TGTGCCAGCAGCCAAGACAGGGTGTCCCACGAGCAGTACTTC.

This chain uses TRBV7-9 with TRBJ2-1, with TRBD1 matching over 10 bases. CDR3 length: 16 amino acids. Germline CDR1 is SEHNR and CDR2 is FQNEAQ (reference sequence). The trim removed 2 bases at V and 4 bases at J, leaving 5 bases unmatched. The CDR3 loop reads CASSLRQGALYNEQFF. CDR3 DNA: TGTGCCAGCAGCTTAAGACAGGGGGCTTTGTACAATGAGCAGTTCTTC.